Below, 8 T cell receptor beta chains from the same sample are listed, as sequenced in a study of identical twins. From the 5' RACE reads, TCRdb called clonotypes with MiXCR, one entry per CDR3 protein. The data hold 650,000 to 750,000 distinct CDR3 sequences, with 21% observed a single time. The data also belong to a second study, concerning T cells expressing NK-cell markers.

What was sequenced was PBMCs. Receptor source: a woman aged 18-30 years in good health.

The chain has TRBV4-3 and TRBJ2-3; D unresolved. Trimming left V 0 bases short and J 2 bases short, with 12 bases between. The CDR3 runs 16 residues. CDR1 and CDR2 (germline): LGHNA, YSLEER. The chain's CDR3 is CASSQDPPTYTDTQYF. CDR3 sequence (DNA): TGCGCCAGCAGCCAAGATCCCCCTACCTACACAGATACGCAGTATTTT.

The table lists this clonotype with a few counts. V is TRBV5-1 and J is TRBJ2-5; weak D call: TRBD1 (5 bases). V was trimmed by 8 bases and J by 1 base, leaving 9 bases between them. The CDR3 is made up of 12 amino acids. From germline, CDR1 is SGHRS and CDR2 YFSETQ. The CDR3 here is CASTGPQETQYF. In DNA form, the CDR3 reads TGCGCCAGTACAGGACCCCAAGAGACCCAGTACTTC.

This clonotype was counted a few times. V and J are TRBV4-2 and TRBJ2-7; D gene ambiguous. V dropped 0 bases and J dropped 1 base, with 13 bases sitting between them. The CDR3 is 16 residues long. Per the germline V gene, CDR1 is LGHNA and CDR2 is YNFKEQ. The CDR3 DNA reads as TGTGCCAGCAGCCAAGATGTAGAGCGTGGGTCCTACGAGCAGTACTTC. Amino acid sequence: CASSQDVERGSYEQYF.

This chain joins TRBV6-4 and TRBJ2-3; a possible D gene is TRBD1 (7 bases). Germline-derived CDR1 and CDR2 are MRHNA and SNTAGT. Trimming shortened V by 8 bases and J by 5 bases, and 14 bases separated the two germline ends. This CDR3 region has 13 residues. Here the CDR3 DNA reads TGTGCCAGCGGAGGGGGCGGAGGAGATACGCAGTATTTT. Its translation is CASGGGGGDTQYF.

Worth noting for this clonotype: This may stem from a read error, because a much larger clone lies one nucleotide away. V usage is TRBV6-6 and J usage is TRBJ2-1; a possible D gene is TRBD2 (6 bases). The CDR3 extends over 13 amino acids. Germline CDR1 MNHNY, CDR2 SVGAGI (reference sequence). Between the trimmed V and J ends, which lost 4 bases and 6 bases, there was a span of 10 bases. The chain's CDR3 is CASSSGAGNEQFF. The CDR3, as DNA: TGTGCCAGCAGTTCAGGAGCGGGCAATGAGCAGTTCTTC.

The chain has TRBV7-2 and TRBJ2-7, with D uncertain. Trimming stripped 1 base from V and 6 bases from J, with 10 bases between. The CDR3 is made up of 13 amino acids. The V gene's germline CDR1 is SGHTA and CDR2 FQGNSA. The CDR3, as DNA: TGTGCCAGCAGCTTAGTAGCTAGAAGCGAGCAGTACTTC. It encodes CASSLVARSEQYF. The full variable domain, its missing parts supplied by reference TRBV7-2 and TRBJ2-7, is GAGVSQSPSNKVTEKGKDVELRCDPISGHTALYWYRQSLGQGLEFLIYFQGNSAPDKSGLPSDRFSAERTGGSVSTLTIQRTQQEDSAVYLCASSLVARSEQYFGPGTRLTVT.

This clonotype came up once. The chain employs TRBV12-3 or TRBV12-4 and TRBJ2-3; 8 bases are shared with TRBD1. The CDR3 spans 14 residues. Trimming cost V 7 bases and J 4 bases; bases outside gene matches: 7. CDR3 residues: CASNPDRGADTQYF. In DNA, the CDR3 is TGTGCCAGCAACCCCGACAGGGGCGCAGATACGCAGTATTTT.

The sample holds many counts of this clonotype. The chain carries TRBV15 and TRBJ1-4; tentative D call: TRBD1 (5 bases). V lost 1 base and J lost 8, with 8 bases in between. The length of the CDR3 is 13 residues. Germline V gene sequence: CDR1 LNHNV, CDR2 YYDKDF (reference sequence). The CDR3 is CATSRAGTEKLFF. CDR3 bases: TGTGCCACCAGCAGAGCAGGGACCGAAAAACTGTTTTTT.